This T cell receptor beta chain was documented in a study of T cell responses to AZD1222 COVID-19 vaccine. About this clone itself: Its antigen is not identified.

Study-level results: The study sampled repertoires only after the peak T cell response. Across spike, vaccine-associated CD4 TCRs were found, dominant at 160-218 and 743-854.

Assay: immunoSEQ multiplex PCR; the TCRdb copy retains only in-frame clones and omits some. Of about 90,000 clones in the sample, 80% to 90% were seen once. Sequencing was performed on peripheral blood, taken on day 0 of AZD1222 vaccination. This TCR came from an adult in good health.

The CDR3 nucleotides are TGTGCCAGTAGTATAGGTCTAGCGGGAGTAGCCGGGGAGCTGTTTTTT. Protein sequence: CASSIGLAGVAGELFF. The rearrangement links TRBV19 to TRBJ2-2; 10 nucleotides match TRBD2. Germline CDR1 is LNHDA and CDR2 is SQIVND (reference sequence). With 1 base clipped from V and 6 bases from J, the junction kept 5 bases outside the gene matches. This CDR3 comprises 16 residues.